Each of the 15 T cell receptor beta chains below was sequenced from the same sample in a study of T cells after yellow fever vaccination. TCRdb itself ran the 5' RACE reads through MiXCR, one entry per CDR3 protein. The sample contains some 320,000 distinct CDR3 sequences, 7.5% to 9% of which appear only once. This sample comprised CD4+ T cells sorted from PBMCs, obtained 5 days after the yellow fever booster vaccination. The receptors stem from a man younger than 30 who received the YFV17D yellow fever vaccine.

This clonotype was detected only once. The chain joins TRBV12-3 or TRBV12-4 to TRBJ2-7; 13 positions match TRBD2. This CDR3 comprises 21 residues. V shed 0 bases and J 2 bases; nucleotides not matched to a gene: 16. The CDR3 is CASSLAGVRGLAGKTTYEQYF. The CDR3 bases are TGTGCCAGCAGTTTAGCAGGCGTGAGGGGACTAGCGGGGAAGACTACCTACGAGCAGTACTTC.

This clonotype was observed at least ten times. The chain has TRBV7-2 and TRBJ2-3, with D perhaps TRBD1 or TRBD2 (5 bases each). Germline loops: CDR1 SGHTA, CDR2 FQGNSA. The CDR3 length is 15 residues. Trimming took off 7 bases at V and 1 base at J, with 15 bases between the two ends. CDR3 DNA: TGTGCCAGCACTGAGGTCGGGGCCCGCACAGATACGCAGTATTTT. Translated, it gives CASTEVGARTDTQYF. Combining the CDR3 with reference TRBV7-2 and TRBJ2-3 gives the whole variable domain GAGVSQSPSNKVTEKGKDVELRCDPISGHTALYWYRQSLGQGLEFLIYFQGNSAPDKSGLPSDRFSAERTGGSVSTLTIQRTQQEDSAVYLCASTEVGARTDTQYFGPGTRLTVL.

This clonotype was observed a handful of times. The J gene is TRBJ2-1, the V gene TRBV9, with 8 positions matching TRBD2. V lost 6 bases and J lost 3; bases outside the gene matches: 5. Germline lookup yields CDR1 SGDLS and CDR2 YYNGEE. The CDR3 is made up of 14 amino acids. As DNA, the CDR3 is TGTGCCAGCACCGCGAGCGGGGGCTACAATGAGCAGTTCTTC. The encoded protein is CASTASGGYNEQFF. Combining the CDR3 with reference TRBV9 and TRBJ2-1 gives the whole variable domain DSGVTQTPKHLITATGQRVTLRCSPRSGDLSVYWYQQSLDQGLQFLIQYYNGEERAKGNILERFSAQQFPDLHSELNLSSLELGDSALYFCASTASGGYNEQFFGPGTRLTVL.

The chain joins TRBV29-1 to TRBJ1-2; unclear D gene. Germline CDR1 SQVTM, CDR2 ANQGSEA. This CDR3 has 11 residues. V lost 3 bases to trimming and J lost 8 bases, with 10 bases between them. CDR3 DNA: TGCAGCGTTGACCTCATTGGCGGCTACACCTTC. Amino acid sequence: CSVDLIGGYTF.

The chain joins TRBV6-6 to TRBJ2-7; D is unclear. CDR1 is MNHNY, CDR2 SVGAGI, per germline (reference sequence). With 5 bases removed from V and 2 bases from J, the gap between germline ends came to 13 bases. CDR3 length: 14 amino acids. CDR3 in DNA: TGTGCCAGCAGTCTCCCCTCGTCTCCCTACGAGCAGTACTTC. This gives the protein CASSLPSSPYEQYF.

This clonotype was detected only a few times. The rearrangement joins TRBV5-1 to TRBJ1-6; D ambiguous. Trimming removed 3 bases at V and 8 bases at J, with 9 bases between. Germline-derived CDR1 and CDR2 are SGHRS and YFSETQ. The length of the CDR3 is 13 residues. The CDR3 spells CASSSVVDSPLHF. In DNA form, the CDR3 reads TGCGCCAGCAGCTCGGTGGTTGATTCACCCCTCCACTTT.

This clonotype has just a few counts. This sequence joins TRBV19 and TRBJ2-1; 7 bases agree with TRBD1. V was clipped by 6 bases and J by 9 bases; unmatched bases: 20. Germline loops: CDR1 LNHDA, CDR2 SQIVND (reference sequence). This CDR3 is built from 17 residues. CDR3 in amino acids: CASRTGAQGWRNPEQFF. The CDR3 bases are TGTGCCAGTAGGACCGGGGCACAGGGGTGGCGGAATCCTGAGCAGTTCTTC.

V usage is TRBV10-3 and J usage is TRBJ1-2; 7 bases agree with TRBD1. Germline V gives CDR1 ENHRY, CDR2 SYGVKD. This CDR3 is 14 amino acids long. V was clipped by 6 bases and J by 4 bases; unmatched bases: 8. The CDR3 coding sequence is TGTGCCATCAGGGGCGACAGGGAAGCCTATGGCTACACCTTC. Translation gives CAIRGDREAYGYTF.

The J gene is TRBJ1-1, the V gene TRBV7-8, with TRBD1 matching 7 bases. This CDR3 has 13 residues. The germline V gene encodes CDR1 SGHVS and CDR2 FQNEAQ. V trimming: 4 bases; J trimming: 4 bases; junction bases outside the gene matches: 3. CDR3 DNA: TGTGCCAGCAGCTCGGCAGGGGGCACTGAAGCTTTCTTT. Residues: CASSSAGGTEAFF.

V gene TRBV9 combines with J gene TRBJ1-1, with 7 bases that match TRBD1. Germline values: CDR1 SGDLS, CDR2 YYNGEE. The CDR3 loop spans 15 amino acids. J lost 3 bases, V lost 3 bases, and 8 bases had no gene match. DNA for the CDR3: TGTGCCAGCAGCGCTTTACAGGGGTTGGACACTGAAGCTTTCTTT. Amino acids: CASSALQGLDTEAFF.

This clonotype was recorded many times. The chain combines TRBV5-1 with TRBJ1-2; possibly TRBD1 for D (6 bases). The V gene's germline CDR1 is SGHRS and CDR2 YFSETQ. The CDR3 totals 18 residues. Trimming removed 4 bases from V and 7 bases from J, with 29 bases in between. The CDR3 DNA is TGCGCCAGCAGCCCCTACAGGGACTCCATAATTCACACAAGTGGCTACACCTTC. It translates to CASSPYRDSIIHTSGYTF.

This clonotype was found a few times. This chain uses TRBV5-1 with TRBJ1-3; D remains ambiguous. Germline CDR1 is SGHRS and CDR2 is YFSETQ. CDR3 size: 14 residues. With 4 bases removed from V and 2 bases from J, the gap between germline ends came to 10 bases. In nucleotides, the CDR3 is TGCGCCAGCAGCCCTGGGGTGGCTGGAAACACCATATATTTT. Residues: CASSPGVAGNTIYF.

The V call is TRBV19, the J call TRBJ2-3; tentatively, D is TRBD1 (6 bases). The germline CDR1 and CDR2 sequences are LNHDA and SQIVND (reference sequence). With 7 bases removed from V and 0 bases from J, the gap between germline ends came to 11 bases. This CDR3 is built from 14 residues. The CDR3 loop reads CASNPRGSTDTQYF. DNA for the CDR3: TGTGCCAGTAACCCCAGGGGCAGCACAGATACGCAGTATTTT.

The V and J genes are TRBV7-2 and TRBJ1-1; D not certain. V was cut by 4 bases and J by 4 bases, with 13 bases left in between. This CDR3 is 14 amino acids long. Germline V CDR1 and CDR2: SGHTA, FQGNSA. CDR3 sequence reads: CASSSSRGSTEAFF. In DNA form, the CDR3 reads TGTGCCAGCAGCTCCTCGAGAGGTAGCACTGAAGCTTTCTTT.

This rearrangement joins TRBV9 to TRBJ1-5, with no clear D. CDR3 length: 15 amino acids. Germline CDR1 is SGDLS and CDR2 is YYNGEE. The V end lost 3 bases, the J end lost 0 bases, and 10 bases lay between the germline ends. CDR3 nucleotides: TGTGCCAGCAGCGCGACGGGAAATAGCAATCAGCCCCAGCATTTT. Amino acid sequence: CASSATGNSNQPQHF.